Described below is a single TCR beta chain sequence and its context. Profiled with immunoSEQ multiplex PCR; TCRdb holds only in-frame clones, not every one. The sample includes about 22,000 clones, about 91% seen only once; the top ten take roughly 3%. These data originate in a study of blood T cell repertoires in COVID-19. Study details: COVID-19 samples from acute and convalescent phases originated in the United States, Italy and Spain. From T cells, B-cell-depleted T cells, or PBMCs came the material, which was cDNA or gDNA.

Germline V lookup: CDR1 MDHEN, CDR2 SYDVKM. The CDR3 length is 12 residues. Between the trimmed V and J ends, which lost 4 bases and 7 bases, there was a span of 10 bases. The genes are TRBV28 and TRBJ1-1; no firm D call. This TCR was recovered from a woman in her 70s with active COVID-19. Sequencing used peripheral blood. The DNA of the CDR3 is TGTGCCAGCAGTTCCGACACGAATGAAGCTTTCTTT. It is translated as CASSSDTNEAFF.